This record concerns one TCR beta chain sequence. These data are taken from a study of blood T cell repertoires in COVID-19. The Seattle site enrolled patients during active infection and followed them longitudinally. CDR1 is MNHEY and CDR2 is SMNVEV in the germline V gene (reference sequence). There are 14 residues in the CDR3. Trimming removed 3 bases at V and 7 bases at J, with 16 bases between. Using immunoSEQ multiplex PCR, the repertoire was profiled, and TCRdb retains in-frame clones only, with some absent. The profile shows about 360,000 clones, roughly 90% of them singletons. The sequenced material came from peripheral blood. This clonotype was obtained from an older woman with COVID-19, enrolled during active disease. J is TRBJ2-7 and V is TRBV27; a weak D match, TRBD2 (6 bases). In nucleotides, the CDR3 is TGTGCCAGCAGTTTGGGTACTTTGGGAGGAGAGCAGTACTTC. This translates into CASSLGTLGGEQYF.